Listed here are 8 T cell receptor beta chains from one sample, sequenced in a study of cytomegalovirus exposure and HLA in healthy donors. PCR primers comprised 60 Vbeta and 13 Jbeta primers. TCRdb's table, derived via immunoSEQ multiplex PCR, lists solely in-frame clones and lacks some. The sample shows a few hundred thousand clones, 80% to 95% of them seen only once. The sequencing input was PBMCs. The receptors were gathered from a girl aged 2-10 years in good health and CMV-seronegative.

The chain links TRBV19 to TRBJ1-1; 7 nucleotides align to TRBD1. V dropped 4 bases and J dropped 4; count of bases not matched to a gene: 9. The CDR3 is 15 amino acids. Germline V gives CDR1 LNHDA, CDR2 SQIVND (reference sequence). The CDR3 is CASSTTGSGATEAFF. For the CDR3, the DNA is TGTGCCAGTAGTACGACAGGGTCTGGGGCCACTGAAGCTTTCTTT.

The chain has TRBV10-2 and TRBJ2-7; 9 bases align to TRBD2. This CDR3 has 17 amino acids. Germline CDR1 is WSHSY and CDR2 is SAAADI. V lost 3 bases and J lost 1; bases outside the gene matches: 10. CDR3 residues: CASSEFTGLAGSYEQYF. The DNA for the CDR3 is TGCGCCAGCAGTGAATTTACTGGCCTAGCGGGGTCCTACGAGCAGTACTTC.

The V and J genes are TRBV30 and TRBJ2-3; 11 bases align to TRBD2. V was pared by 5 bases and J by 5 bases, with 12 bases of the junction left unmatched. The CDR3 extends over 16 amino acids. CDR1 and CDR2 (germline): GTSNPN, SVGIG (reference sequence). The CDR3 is CAWQLGLAGGQDTQYF. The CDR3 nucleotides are TGTGCCTGGCAATTGGGCTTAGCGGGGGGGCAAGATACGCAGTATTTT.

The CDR3 spells CASSSGLAGGFRDTQYF. The DNA of the CDR3 is TGTGCCAGCAGCTCCGGACTAGCGGGAGGGTTTAGGGATACGCAGTATTTT. This sequence joins TRBV11-3 and TRBJ2-3, with 15 bases fitting TRBD2. Unmatched junction bases numbered 8, after V lost 4 bases and J lost 6 bases. From germline, CDR1 is SGHNT and CDR2 YENEEA. There are 17 residues in the CDR3. Full variable domain (remainder filled in from reference TRBV11-3 and TRBJ2-3): EAGVVQSPRYKIIEKKQPVAFWCNPISGHNTLYWYLQNLGQGPELLIRYENEEAVDDSQLPKDRFSAERLKGVDSTLKIQPAELGDSAVYLCASSSGLAGGFRDTQYFGPGTRLTVL.

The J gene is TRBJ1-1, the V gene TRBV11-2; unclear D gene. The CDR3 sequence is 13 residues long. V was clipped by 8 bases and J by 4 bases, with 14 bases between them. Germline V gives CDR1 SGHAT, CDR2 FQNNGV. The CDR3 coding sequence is TGTGCCAGCGGTTTAGGGCACAGCACTGAAGCTTTCTTT. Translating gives CASGLGHSTEAFF.

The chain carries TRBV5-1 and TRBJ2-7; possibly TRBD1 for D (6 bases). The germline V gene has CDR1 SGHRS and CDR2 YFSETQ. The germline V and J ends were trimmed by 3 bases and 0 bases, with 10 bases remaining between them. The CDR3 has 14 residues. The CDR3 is CASSSYRDSYEQYF. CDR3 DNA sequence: TGCGCCAGCAGCTCCTACAGGGACTCCTACGAGCAGTACTTC.

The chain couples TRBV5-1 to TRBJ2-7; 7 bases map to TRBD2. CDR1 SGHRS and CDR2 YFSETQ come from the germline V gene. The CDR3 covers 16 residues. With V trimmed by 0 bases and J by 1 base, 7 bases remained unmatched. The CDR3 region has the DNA TGCGCCAGCAGCTTGGACCGGACTAGTAGGTCCTACGAGCAGTACTTC. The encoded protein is CASSLDRTSRSYEQYF.

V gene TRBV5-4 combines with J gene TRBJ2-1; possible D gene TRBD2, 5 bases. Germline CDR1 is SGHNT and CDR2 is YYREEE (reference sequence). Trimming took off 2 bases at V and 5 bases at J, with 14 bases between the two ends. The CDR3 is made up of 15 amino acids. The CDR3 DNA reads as TGTGCCAGCAGCTTAGCGGCCTCCTTCCACAATGAGCAGTTCTTC. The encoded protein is CASSLAASFHNEQFF.